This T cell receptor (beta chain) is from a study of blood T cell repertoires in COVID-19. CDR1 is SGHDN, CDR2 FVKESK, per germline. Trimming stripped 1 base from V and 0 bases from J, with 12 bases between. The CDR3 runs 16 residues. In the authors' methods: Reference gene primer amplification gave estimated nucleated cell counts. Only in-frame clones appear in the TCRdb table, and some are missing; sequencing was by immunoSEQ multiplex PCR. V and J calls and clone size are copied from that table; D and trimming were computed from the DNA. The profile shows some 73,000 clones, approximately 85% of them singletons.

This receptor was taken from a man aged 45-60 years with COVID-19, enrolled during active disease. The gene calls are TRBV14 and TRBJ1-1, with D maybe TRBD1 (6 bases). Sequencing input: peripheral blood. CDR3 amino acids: CASSQARGMMNTEAFF. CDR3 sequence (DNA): TGTGCCAGCAGCCAAGCTAGGGGGATGATGAACACTGAAGCTTTCTTT.